This is a list of T cell receptor beta chains from one sample in a study of sequential checkpoint blockade in melanoma. Produced via immunoSEQ multiplex PCR; TCRdb's table is partial and in-frame only. The sample consists of roughly 2,700 clones, under 30% of them appearing once. The sample was tumor tissue (inferred from file names), taken from a patient given nivolumab and ipilimumab in sequence. The receptors come from a human donor with melanoma. The CDR3 runs from the conserved cysteine through the conserved F or W. A D gene is named only where the DNA matches it firmly. Clone size, where shown, is once, few, many, or a class for clones that have expanded.

TRBJ1-2	-	-	TRBV6-1	TGTGCCAGCAGTGAAGAAGGATACTATGGCTACACCTTC	CASSEEGYYGYTF
TRBJ2-7	TRBD1	many	TRBV11-3	TGTGCCAGCAGCCCCGGGACAGGGGCATCCTACGAGCAGTACTTC	CASSPGTGASYEQYF
TRBJ1-5	-	medium-sized	TRBV6-8	TGTGCCAGCAGTTACTCGAGCAATCAGCCCCAGCATTTT	CASSYSSNQPQHF
TRBJ2-3	-	-	TRBV18	TGTGCCAGCTCACCAGGGGTCGATACGCAGTATTTT	CASSPGVDTQYF
TRBJ2-5	-	-	TRBV30	TGTGCCTGGTCGATCGGAAAAGAGACCCAGTACTTC	CAWSIGKETQYF
TRBJ2-2	-	-	TRBV19	TGTGCCAGTACCGACCCGGGACACGCCGAAAACACCGGGGAGCTGTTTTTT	CASTDPGHAENTGELFF
TRBJ2-5	TRBD2	few	TRBV6-8	TGTGCCACCCAACTACTAGCGATAGGGGTAGAGACCCAGTACTTC	CATQLLAIGVETQYF
TRBJ1-2	-	few	TRBV6-8	TGTGCCAGCAGGGAACACATCTATGGCTACACCTTC	CASREHIYGYTF
TRBJ1-2	-	-	TRBV9	TGTGCCAGCAGCAAAACCCGACATGCCGGCTACACCTTC	CASSKTRHAGYTF
TRBJ2-5	-	-	TRBV1	TGCACCAGCAGCCCCGACGGACTGGAAAAAACCCAGTACTTC	CTSSPDGLEKTQYF
TRBJ1-2	-	-	TRBV19	TGTGCCAGTAGTCGCCCGACGGGGGACTATGGCTACACCTTC	CASSRPTGDYGYTF
TRBJ2-4	TRBD2	-	TRBV5-1	TGCGCCAGCAGCCCCGGAAGGGCGGGGGGGCTGGGAAACATTCAGTACTTC	CASSPGRAGGLGNIQYF
TRBJ1-1	-	few	TRBV6-8	TGTGCCAGCAGTTACGGCAATCTATTGGGCACTGAAGCTTTCTTT	CASSYGNLLGTEAFF
TRBJ1-2	-	-	TRBV4-1	TGCGCCAGCAGCCAGCGGGACACCACTAACTATGGCTACACCTTC	CASSQRDTTNYGYTF
TRBJ1-5	-	-	TRBV19	TGTGCCAGTAGCCGACCGGACAGCGGTTATAGCAATCAGCCCCAGCATTTT	CASSRPDSGYSNQPQHF
TRBJ2-7	TRBD2	-	TRBV19	TGTGCCAGTAGGAGGACTAGCGGGGGTTCCTACGAGCAGTACTTC	CASRRTSGGSYEQYF
TRBJ2-2	TRBD2	medium-sized	TRBV11-3	TGTGCCAGCAGCTTAGATTTCGGACTAGCAGTTACCGGGGAGCTGTTTTTT	CASSLDFGLAVTGELFF
TRBJ2-1	-	-	TRBV19	TGTGCCAGTAGTCAACCCGGGCTTAACAATGAGCAGTTCTTC	CASSQPGLNNEQFF
TRBJ2-2	-	-	TRBV18	TGTGCCAGCTCACCGCGTACCGGGACACTCGGAAGCACCGGGGAGCTGTTTTTT	CASSPRTGTLGSTGELFF
TRBJ1-5	-	-	TRBV11-3	TGTGCCAGCAGCCTCGTACGGGGAGGGATTAGACCCCAGCATTTT	CASSLVRGGIRPQHF
TRBJ1-4	-	medium-sized	TRBV11-3	TGTGCCAGCAGCTTACTCGGACAGTTTAATGAAAAACTGTTTTTT	CASSLLGQFNEKLFF
TRBJ2-6	-	-	TRBV15	TGTGCCACCAGCATCCCCGGCAGGGTTTTCTCTGGGGCCAACGTCCTGACTTTC	CATSIPGRVFSGANVLTF
TRBJ1-6	TRBD1	few	TRBV10-2	TGCGCCAGCAGGAAACAGGGGCTAGGATCACCCCTCCACTTT	CASRKQGLGSPLHF
TRBJ2-7	-	medium-sized	TRBV6-8	TGTGCCAGCAGCCTCGGACTATACGAGCAGTACTTC	CASSLGLYEQYF
TRBJ2-7	-	few	TRBV6-8	TGTGCCAGCAAGGTCGGGGGGCTGGGAACCTACGAGCAGTACTTC	CASKVGGLGTYEQYF
TRBJ2-5	TRBD2	-	TRBV29-1	TGCAGCGTGAGACTAGCGGAGAGACAAGAGACCCAGTACTTC	CSVRLAERQETQYF
TRBJ2-5	TRBD2	few	TRBV7-1	TGTGCCAGCAGCCGGACTAGTCGTGAGACCCAGTACTTC	CASSRTSRETQYF
TRBJ1-1	-	few	TRBV19	TGTGCCAGTAATACCAGGGTAGCCACTGAAGCTTTCTTT	CASNTRVATEAFF
TRBJ1-4	-	-	TRBV5-1	TGCGCCAGCAGCCCCGGAGGGGGGTCAGGCCTAGGAACTAATGAAAAACTGTTTTTT	CASSPGGGSGLGTNEKLFF
TRBJ1-3	-	-	TRBV11-3	TGTGCCAGCAGCTTAGTGGGTAGCTCTGGAAACACCATATATTTT	CASSLVGSSGNTIYF
TRBJ2-7	-	-	TRBV6-8	TGTGCCAGCAGTTACCCGGGATCCTCCGAGCAGTACTTC	CASSYPGSSEQYF
TRBJ1-1	-	-	TRBV29-1	TGCAGCGTTGAGGACTCAGGGATGAACACTGAAGCTTTCTTT	CSVEDSGMNTEAFF
TRBJ2-2	TRBD2	-	TRBV29-1	TGCAGCGTTGCTCGGGGGGGGCCCATCGGGGAGCTGTTTTTT	CSVARGGPIGELFF
TRBJ1-2	-	-	TRBV19	TGTGCCAGTAGTATCGGCCAGGGTGACGGCTACACCTTC	CASSIGQGDGYTF
TRBJ2-1	-	few	TRBV6-8	TGTGCCAGCAGTTCCTTGACTAGTTCCCCCTACAATGAGCAGTTCTTC	CASSSLTSSPYNEQFF
TRBJ1-4	TRBD1	-	TRBV5-1	TGCGCCAGCAGCTACGGACAGGGTAGGGAAAAACTGTTTTTT	CASSYGQGREKLFF
TRBJ2-7	TRBD1	few	TRBV10-2	TGCGCCAGCAGCTGGACAGGGCCCTACGAGCAGTACTTC	CASSWTGPYEQYF
TRBJ2-1	-	-	TRBV29-1	TGCAGCGTTGAAGTCTGGGGGGCCTACAATGAGCAGTTCTTC	CSVEVWGAYNEQFF